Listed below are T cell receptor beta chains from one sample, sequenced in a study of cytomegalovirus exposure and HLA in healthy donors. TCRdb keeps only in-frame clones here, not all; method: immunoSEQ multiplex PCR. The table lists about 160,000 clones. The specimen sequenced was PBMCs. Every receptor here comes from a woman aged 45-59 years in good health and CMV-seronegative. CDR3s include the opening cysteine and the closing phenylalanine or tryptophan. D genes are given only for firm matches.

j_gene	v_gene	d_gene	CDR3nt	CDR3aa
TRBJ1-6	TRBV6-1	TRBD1	TGTGCCAGCAGTGAAGTGGGACAGAATAATTCACCCCTCCACTTT	CASSEVGQNNSPLHF
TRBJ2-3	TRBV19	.	TGTGCCAGTAAGGAGGGGGCTAGCGCGACAGATACGCAGTATTTT	CASKEGASATDTQYF
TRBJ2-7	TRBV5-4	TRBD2	TGTGCCAGCAGCTTGGGTCTAGCGGGTTCCTACGAGCAGTACTTC	CASSLGLAGSYEQYF
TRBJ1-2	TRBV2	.	TGTGCCAGCAGTGAAGGGGCCTGGACGGACAATGGCTACACCTTC	CASSEGAWTDNGYTF
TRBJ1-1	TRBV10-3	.	TGTGCCATCAGTGGCCAAGAGGGAAGAGGCACTGAAGCTTTCTTT	CAISGQEGRGTEAFF
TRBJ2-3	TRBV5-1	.	TGCGCCAGCAGCTTTCAATCAACAGATACGCAGTATTTT	CASSFQSTDTQYF
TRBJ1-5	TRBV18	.	TGTGCCAGCTCAAACACTCGGGTTGAGAGCAATCAGCCCCAGCATTTT	CASSNTRVESNQPQHF
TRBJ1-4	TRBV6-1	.	TGTGCCAGCAGTGAAGGTAACAGTCCTAATGAAAAACTGTTTTTT	CASSEGNSPNEKLFF
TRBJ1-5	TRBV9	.	TGTGCCAGCAGCTTGGACGACTATAGCAATCAGCCCCAGCATTTT	CASSLDDYSNQPQHF
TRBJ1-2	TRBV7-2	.	TGTGCCAGCAGCTTAGTCAGTAACTATGGCTACACCTTC	CASSLVSNYGYTF
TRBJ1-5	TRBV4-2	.	TGTGCCAGCAGCCAAGTCTCCGGGGATCAGCCCCAGCATTTT	CASSQVSGDQPQHF
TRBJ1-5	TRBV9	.	TGTGCCAGCAGCGTCTATAGCAATCAGCCCCAGCATTTT	CASSVYSNQPQHF
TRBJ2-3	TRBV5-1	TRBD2	TGCGCCAGCAGCTTGGATACTAGCGGGGGCACAGATACGCAGTATTTT	CASSLDTSGGTDTQYF
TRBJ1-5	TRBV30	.	TGTGCCTGGAGTGAGAGTCTGAATCAGCCCCAGCATTTT	CAWSESLNQPQHF
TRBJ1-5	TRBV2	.	TGTGCCTGCGGGACCGGTGAGAATCAGCCCCAGCATTTT	CACGTGENQPQHF
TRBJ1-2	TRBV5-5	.	TGTGCCAGCAGCACAGGTACTAACTATGGCTACACCTTC	CASSTGTNYGYTF
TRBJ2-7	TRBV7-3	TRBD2	TGTGCCAGCAGCGAACTAGCGGGGTCCTACGAGCAGTACTTC	CASSELAGSYEQYF
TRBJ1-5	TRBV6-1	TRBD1	TGTGCCAGCATCGAGACAGGGGTAAATCAGCCCCAGCATTTT	CASIETGVNQPQHF
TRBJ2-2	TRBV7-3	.	TGTGCCAGCAGCTTAAATCCCCAGAACACCGGGGAGCTGTTTTTT	CASSLNPQNTGELFF
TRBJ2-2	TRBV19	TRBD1	TGTGCCAGTAGTATTGGGACAGGGGGGACCGGGGAGCTGTTTTTT	CASSIGTGGTGELFF
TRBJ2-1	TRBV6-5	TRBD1	TGTGCCAGCAGTTTTAGACAGGGGGGGAATGAGCAGTTCTTC	CASSFRQGGNEQFF
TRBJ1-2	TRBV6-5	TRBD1	TGTGCCAGCAGTCGACAGGGGGGAGACTATGGCTACACCTTC	CASSRQGGDYGYTF
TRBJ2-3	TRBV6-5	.	TGTGCCAGCAGTTACTCGAGGTCAACAGATACGCAGTATTTT	CASSYSRSTDTQYF
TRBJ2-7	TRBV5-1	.	TGCGCCAGCAGCTTTAGATTCACGACAGGCGACTCCTACGAGCAGTACTTC	CASSFRFTTGDSYEQYF
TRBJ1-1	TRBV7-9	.	TGTGCCAGCAGCCTTAGGGGTACAGGCGGATCAATGAACACTGAAGCTTTCTTT	CASSLRGTGGSMNTEAFF
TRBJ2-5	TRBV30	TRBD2	TGTGCCTGGACTAGCGGGAGGGCCGTGGGAGAGACCCAGTACTTC	CAWTSGRAVGETQYF
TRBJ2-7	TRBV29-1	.	TGCAGCGCTCGAGGATTGTTTACAGGAATCAACGAGCAGTACTTC	CSARGLFTGINEQYF
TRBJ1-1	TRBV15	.	TGTGCCACCAGCAGTGCGACCCAGGGTTACACTGAAGCTTTCTTT	CATSSATQGYTEAFF
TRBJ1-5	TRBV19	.	TGTGCCAGTAGTCCCTCAGGGGATCAGCCCCAGCATTTT	CASSPSGDQPQHF
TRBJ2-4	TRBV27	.	TGTGCCAGCAGTTTATCACCCACTACATTAGCCAAAAACATTCAGTACTTC	CASSLSPTTLAKNIQYF
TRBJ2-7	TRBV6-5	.	TGTGCCAGCAGTTCCTCTTTAACCTACGAGCAGTACTTC	CASSSSLTYEQYF
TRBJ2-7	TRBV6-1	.	TGTGCCAGCAGGGAATCGGGGGGCAACGAGCAGTACTTC	CASRESGGNEQYF
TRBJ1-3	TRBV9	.	TGTGCCAGCAGCGCGCTGGGAGTAGGCTCTGGAAACACCATATATTTT	CASSALGVGSGNTIYF
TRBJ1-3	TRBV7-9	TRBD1	TGTGCCAGCAGCTCTAACAGGGGACACCAATACTCTGGAAACACCATATATTTT	CASSSNRGHQYSGNTIYF
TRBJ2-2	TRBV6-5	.	TGTGCCAGCAGGCGTACTGCCACCGGGGAGCTGTTTTTT	CASRRTATGELFF
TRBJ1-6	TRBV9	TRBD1	TGTGCCAGCAGCGCGGACAGGGCAAACTATAATTCACCCCTCCACTTT	CASSADRANYNSPLHF
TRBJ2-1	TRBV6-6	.	TGTGCCAGTACAGGGAGAGGGTACAATGAGCAGTTCTTC	CASTGRGYNEQFF
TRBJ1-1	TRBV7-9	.	TGTGCCAGCAGCTTTGCGGGGAACACTGAAGCTTTCTTT	CASSFAGNTEAFF
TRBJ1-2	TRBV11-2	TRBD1	TGTGCCAGTAACCCGGACAGGGCCTCCTATGGCTACACCTTC	CASNPDRASYGYTF
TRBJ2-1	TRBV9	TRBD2	TGTGCCAGCAGCGTAGGCACTAGCGGGATGGACAATGAGCAGTTCTTC	CASSVGTSGMDNEQFF
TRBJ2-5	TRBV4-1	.	TGCGCCAGCAGCGGCAGGCCGGAAGAGACCCAGTACTTC	CASSGRPEETQYF
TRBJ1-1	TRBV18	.	TGTGCCAGCTCACCACCGCGGGGGGCGAACACTGAAGCTTTCTTT	CASSPPRGANTEAFF
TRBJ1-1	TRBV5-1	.	TGCGCCAGCAGCGTACAGGCGAACACTGAAGCTTTCTTT	CASSVQANTEAFF
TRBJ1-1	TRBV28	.	TGTGCCAGCAGTCCTACAGAGAACACTGAAGCTTTCTTT	CASSPTENTEAFF
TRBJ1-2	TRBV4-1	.	TGCGCCAGCAGCTCCCCCGGGGGGGCGCTTGGCTACACCTTC	CASSSPGGALGYTF
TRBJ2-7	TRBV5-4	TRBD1	TGTGCCAGCAGCTTGGCCGGGACAGGGGCAACCTACGAGCAGTACTTC	CASSLAGTGATYEQYF
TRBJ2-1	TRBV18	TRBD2	TGTGCCAGCTCACTACGAACTTTAGCGGGAGGGGTATACAATGAGCAGTTCTTC	CASSLRTLAGGVYNEQFF
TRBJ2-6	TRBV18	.	TGTGCCAGCTCACCACCGAATTATAACAGGGCAAGCTCTGGGGCCAACGTCCTGACTTTC	CASSPPNYNRASSGANVLTF
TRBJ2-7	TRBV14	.	TGTGCCAGCAGCCAAGAGCGGGACTCCTCACTTGAGCAGTACTTC	CASSQERDSSLEQYF
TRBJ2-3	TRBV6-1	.	TGTGCCAGCAGGTGGAGGGCAGATACGCAGTATTTT	CASRWRADTQYF
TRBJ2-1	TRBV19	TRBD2	TGTGCCAGTAGTATGGGTCCAGCGGGGGGGGAAGATGAGCAGTTCTTC	CASSMGPAGGEDEQFF
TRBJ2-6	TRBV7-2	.	TGTGCCAGCAGCTTAGGAGTTCGGGGCTCTGGGGCCAACGTCCTGACTTTC	CASSLGVRGSGANVLTF